Presented here are 8 T cell receptor beta chains from one specimen sequenced in a study of CD8 T cells in ankylosing spondylitis. MiXCR was run by TCRdb on the 5' RACE reads, yielding one entry per CDR3 protein. Of about 33,000 distinct CDR3 sequences detected, roughly 13% appear once; the ten largest clones hold roughly 30%. Sequencing used synovial fluid, either unsorted or a sorted T cell fraction (not recorded which). The receptors were sampled from a male donor with ankylosing spondylitis.

This clonotype appeared many times. The chain joins TRBV5-1 to TRBJ1-2; D may be TRBD1 (5 bases). The V and J ends lost 4 bases and 3 bases respectively, with 22 bases between them. Germline lookup yields CDR1 SGHRS and CDR2 YFSETQ. The CDR3 consists of 17 residues. The CDR3 DNA reads TGCGCCAGCAGCGAGTTGGTGGGGAAGGGACGTGACTATGGCTACACCTTC. It specifies CASSELVGKGRDYGYTF.

This clonotype turned up a few times. This sequence joins TRBV27 and TRBJ2-7, with 14 nucleotides matching TRBD2. The germline gives CDR1 MNHEY, CDR2 SMNVEV (reference sequence). The CDR3 totals 15 residues. With V trimmed by 8 bases and J by 0 bases, 3 bases remained unmatched. The CDR3 region is CASGLAGGPSYEQYF. CDR3 nucleotides: TGTGCCAGCGGACTAGCGGGGGGACCCTCCTACGAGCAGTACTTC.

This clonotype occurred many times. The CDR3 DNA is TGTGCCAGCAGCCCGGGCGGTTTGGATACGCAGTATTTT. Translated: CASSPGGLDTQYF. The V call is TRBV7-9, the J call TRBJ2-3, with D unclear. Germline-derived CDR1 and CDR2 are SEHNR and FQNEAQ (reference sequence). V lost 5 bases to trimming and J lost 6 bases, with 12 bases between them. This CDR3 region has 13 residues.

This clonotype was seen ten or more times. The rearrangement uses TRBV29-1 and TRBJ2-7; 7 positions match TRBD1. CDR1 and CDR2 (germline): SQVTM, ANQGSEA. The CDR3 is 13 amino acids. V trimming: 7 bases; J trimming: 5 bases; junction bases outside the gene matches: 11. For the CDR3, the DNA is TGCAGCGGCCGGGGACAGCTCCACCACGAGCAGTACTTC. Its translation is CSGRGQLHHEQYF.

Only a few counts were recorded for this clonotype. CDR3 in amino acids: CASSFGVSGANVLTF. For the CDR3, the DNA is TGTGCCAGCAGTTTCGGGGTCTCTGGGGCCAACGTCCTGACTTTC. The J gene is TRBJ2-6, the V gene TRBV28, with a tentative D call TRBD2 (5 bases). The V and J ends lost 3 bases and 0 bases respectively, with 6 bases between them. This CDR3 is 15 amino acids long. Germline assignment: CDR1 MDHEN and CDR2 SYDVKM. Drawing the rest from reference TRBV28 and TRBJ2-6, the complete variable domain is DVKVTQSSRYLVKRTGEKVFLECVQDMDHENMFWYRQDPGLGLRLIYFSYDVKMKEKGDIPEGYSVSREKKERFSLILESASTNQTSMYLCASSFGVSGANVLTFGAGSRLTVL.

The rearrangement links TRBV28 to TRBJ2-7; D is possibly TRBD1 (6 bases). This CDR3 is built from 13 residues. CDR1 MDHEN and CDR2 SYDVKM come from the germline V gene. The germline V and J ends were trimmed by 4 bases and 1 base, with 8 bases remaining between them. This CDR3 is CASSSQGSYEQYF. The CDR3 nucleotides read TGTGCCAGCAGTTCCCAGGGGTCCTACGAGCAGTACTTC.

This clonotype was detected many times. The chain carries TRBV14 and TRBJ2-2; D may match TRBD1 or TRBD2 (5 bases each). V was clipped by 5 bases and J by 7 bases, with 17 bases between them. CDR1 is SGHDN and CDR2 is FVKESK in the germline V gene. CDR3 length: 15 residues. CDR3 in amino acids: CASSLRDLWHGELFF. The CDR3 coding sequence is TGTGCCAGCAGCTTGAGGGACCTTTGGCACGGGGAGCTGTTTTTT. Combining the CDR3 with reference TRBV14 and TRBJ2-2 gives the whole variable domain EAGVTQFPSHSVIEKGQTVTLRCDPISGHDNLYWYRRVMGKEIKFLLHFVKESKQDESGMPNNRFLAERTGGTYSTLKVQPAELEDSGVYFCASSLRDLWHGELFFGEGSRLTVL.

The V call is TRBV7-2, the J call TRBJ2-1, with TRBD1 matching over 10 bases. The J segment lost 5 bases and the V segment lost 1 base, leaving 5 bases of the junction unmatched. This CDR3 has 16 residues. The germline V gene has CDR1 SGHTA and CDR2 FQGNSA. This CDR3 is CASSLETGGWHNEQFF. CDR3 nucleotide sequence: TGTGCCAGCAGCTTAGAGACAGGGGGCTGGCACAATGAGCAGTTCTTC.